Listed here is a single T cell receptor beta chain. The CDR3 runs to 14 residues. V dropped 2 bases and J dropped 1 base, with 6 bases sitting between them. Germline CDR1 MNHEY, CDR2 SMNVEV (reference sequence). This entry comes from a study of blood T cell repertoires in COVID-19. Study-wide background: Samples came from the United States, Italy and Spain, spanning acute and convalescent COVID-19. PBMCs, B-cell-depleted T cells, or T cells were the source of the cDNA or gDNA that made up the material.

As processed by the authors: For nucleated cells, counts were estimated from reference gene primer amplification. TCRdb's table, derived via immunoSEQ multiplex PCR, lists solely in-frame clones and lacks some. For V, J and clone size, that table is used; D and trimming come from the DNA. The sample records 210,000 or so clones, 75% to 90% being singletons. V gene TRBV27 combines with J gene TRBJ1-3; D gene ambiguous. Material for sequencing was peripheral blood. This clonotype was obtained from a human donor in a cohort sampled during active COVID-19. The DNA for the CDR3 is TGTGCCAGCAGTTTACGGGGATCTGGAAACACCATATATTTT. Its protein is CASSLRGSGNTIYF.